The source of this TCR beta chain is a study of PD-1 blockade in classical Hodgkin lymphoma. Study-wide background: A 3 mg/kg intravenous dose of nivolumab was received by patients every 2 weeks. Whole-study findings and limits: Why the repertoires differ is still unclear, perhaps disease activity or prior therapy. Newly diagnosed patients had baseline TCR diversity that was reportedly lower than that of healthy donors.

With no exception, relapse followed autologous stem cell transplantation in all patients, and brentuximab vedotin exposure varied. When best responses were assessed, they were complete response, partial response or progressive disease. Germline CDR1 reads SNHLY; CDR2 reads FYNNEI. V gave up 7 bases and J gave up 4 bases; unmatched junction bases: 6. The CDR3 is 14 residues long. This clone was counted at least ten times. The antigen remains unidentified. Only in-frame clones appear in the TCRdb table, and some are missing; sequencing was by immunoSEQ multiplex PCR. Among roughly 150,000 clones listed, nearly 80% were seen once.

The receptor's source is a human donor with classical Hodgkin lymphoma. V and J are TRBV2 and TRBJ2-3; 9 bases fit TRBD1. The sample here was peripheral blood mononuclear cells (PBMCs), taken before the second cycle of nivolumab. The CDR3 DNA reads TGTGCCAGCACCCGGGACAGGGCTTCAGATACGCAGTATTTT. Protein: CASTRDRASDTQYF.